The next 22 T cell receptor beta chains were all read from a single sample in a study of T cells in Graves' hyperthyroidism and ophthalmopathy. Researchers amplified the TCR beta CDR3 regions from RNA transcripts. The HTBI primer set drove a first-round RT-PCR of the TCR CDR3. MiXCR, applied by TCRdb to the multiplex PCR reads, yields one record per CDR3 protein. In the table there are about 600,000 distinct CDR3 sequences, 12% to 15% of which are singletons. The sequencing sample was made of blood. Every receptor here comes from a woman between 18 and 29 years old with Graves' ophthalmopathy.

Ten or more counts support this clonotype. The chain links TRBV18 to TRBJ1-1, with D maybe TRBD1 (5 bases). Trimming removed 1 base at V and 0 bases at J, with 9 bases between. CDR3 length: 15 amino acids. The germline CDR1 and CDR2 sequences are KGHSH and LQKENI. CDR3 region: CASSPRAGMNTEAFF. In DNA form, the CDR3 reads TGTGCCAGCTCACCACGGGCAGGGATGAACACTGAAGCTTTCTTT. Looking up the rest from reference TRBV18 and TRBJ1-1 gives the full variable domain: NAGVMQNPRHLVRRRGQEARLRCSPMKGHSHVYWYRQLPEEGLKFMVYLQKENIIDESGMPKERFSAEFPKEGPSILRIQQVVRGDSAAYFCASSPRAGMNTEAFFGQGTRLTVV.

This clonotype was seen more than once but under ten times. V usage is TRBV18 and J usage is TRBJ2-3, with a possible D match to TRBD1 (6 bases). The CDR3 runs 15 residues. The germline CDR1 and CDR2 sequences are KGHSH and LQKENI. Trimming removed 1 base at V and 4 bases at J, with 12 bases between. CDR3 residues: CASSPRPGESDTQYF. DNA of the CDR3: TGTGCCAGCTCACCACGACCAGGGGAGTCAGATACGCAGTATTTT.

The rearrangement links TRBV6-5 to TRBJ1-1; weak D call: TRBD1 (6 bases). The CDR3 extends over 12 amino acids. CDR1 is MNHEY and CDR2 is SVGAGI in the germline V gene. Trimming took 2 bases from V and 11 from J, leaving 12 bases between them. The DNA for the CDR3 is TGTGCCAGCAGTTACACGCCAGGGGTGGCTTTCTTT. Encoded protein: CASSYTPGVAFF.

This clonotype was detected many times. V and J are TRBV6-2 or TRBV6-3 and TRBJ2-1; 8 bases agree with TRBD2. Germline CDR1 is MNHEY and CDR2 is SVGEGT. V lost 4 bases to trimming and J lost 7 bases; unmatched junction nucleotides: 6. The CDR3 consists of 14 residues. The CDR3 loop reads CASSFSGNQNEQFF. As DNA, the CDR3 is TGTGCCAGCAGTTTTAGCGGGAATCAAAATGAGCAGTTCTTC.

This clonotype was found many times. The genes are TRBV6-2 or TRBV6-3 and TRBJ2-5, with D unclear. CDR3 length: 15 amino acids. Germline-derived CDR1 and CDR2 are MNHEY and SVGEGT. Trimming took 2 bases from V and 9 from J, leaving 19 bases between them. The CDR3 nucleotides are TGTGCCAGCAGTTACGAGCCTCGGGTTCGTGAGGCCCAGTACTTC. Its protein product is CASSYEPRVREAQYF.

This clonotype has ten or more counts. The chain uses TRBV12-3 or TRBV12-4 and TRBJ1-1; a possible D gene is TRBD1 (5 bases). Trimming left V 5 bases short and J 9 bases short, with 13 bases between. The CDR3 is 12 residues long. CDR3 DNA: TGTGCCAGCAGTCAAAGAGCAGGGCAAGCTTTCTTT. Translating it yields CASSQRAGQAFF.

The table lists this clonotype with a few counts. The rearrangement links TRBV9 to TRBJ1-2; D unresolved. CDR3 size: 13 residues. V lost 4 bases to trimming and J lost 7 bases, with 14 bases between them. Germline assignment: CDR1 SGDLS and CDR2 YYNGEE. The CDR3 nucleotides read TGTGCCAGCAGCCCCCCGATGGCGGGTGGCTACACCTTC. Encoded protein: CASSPPMAGGYTF.

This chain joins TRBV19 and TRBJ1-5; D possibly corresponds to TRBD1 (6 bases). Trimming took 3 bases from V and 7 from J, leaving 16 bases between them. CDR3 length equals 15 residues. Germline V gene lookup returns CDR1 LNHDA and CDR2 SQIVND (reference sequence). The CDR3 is CASSIKTGSRQPQHF. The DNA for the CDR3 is TGTGCCAGTAGTATCAAAACAGGGTCTAGGCAGCCCCAGCATTTT.

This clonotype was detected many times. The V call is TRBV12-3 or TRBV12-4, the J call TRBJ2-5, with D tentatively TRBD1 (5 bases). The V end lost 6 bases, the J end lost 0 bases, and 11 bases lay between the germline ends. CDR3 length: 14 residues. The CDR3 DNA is TGTGCCAGCAGAAAGCAGGGAAACCAAGAGACCCAGTACTTC. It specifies CASRKQGNQETQYF.

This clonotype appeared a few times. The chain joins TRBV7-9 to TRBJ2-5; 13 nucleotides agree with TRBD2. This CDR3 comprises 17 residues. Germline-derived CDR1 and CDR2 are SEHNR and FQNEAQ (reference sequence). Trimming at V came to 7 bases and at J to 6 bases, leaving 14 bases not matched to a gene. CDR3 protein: CASILSLAGGPWKTQYF. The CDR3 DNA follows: TGTGCCAGCATCCTTTCACTAGCGGGAGGGCCTTGGAAGACCCAGTACTTC.

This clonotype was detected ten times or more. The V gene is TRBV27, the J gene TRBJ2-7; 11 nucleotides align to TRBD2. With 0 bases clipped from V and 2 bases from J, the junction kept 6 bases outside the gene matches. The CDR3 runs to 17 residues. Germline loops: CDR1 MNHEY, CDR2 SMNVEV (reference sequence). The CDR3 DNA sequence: TGTGCCAGCAGTTTATCGTCCCCGACTAGCGGGGCCTACGAGCAGTACTTC. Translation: CASSLSSPTSGAYEQYF.

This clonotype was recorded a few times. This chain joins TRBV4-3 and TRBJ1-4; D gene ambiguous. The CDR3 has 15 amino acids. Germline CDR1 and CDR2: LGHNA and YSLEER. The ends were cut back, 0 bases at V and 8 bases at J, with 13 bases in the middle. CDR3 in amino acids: CASSQDFEEYEKLFF. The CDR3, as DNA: TGCGCCAGCAGCCAAGATTTTGAGGAGTACGAAAAACTGTTTTTT.

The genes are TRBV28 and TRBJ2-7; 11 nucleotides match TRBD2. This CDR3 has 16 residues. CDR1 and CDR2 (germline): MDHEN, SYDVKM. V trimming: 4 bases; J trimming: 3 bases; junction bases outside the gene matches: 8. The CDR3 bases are TGTGCCAGCAGTTCCCTAGCGGGAGGTGGGGTCTACGAGCAGTACTTC. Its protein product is CASSSLAGGGVYEQYF.

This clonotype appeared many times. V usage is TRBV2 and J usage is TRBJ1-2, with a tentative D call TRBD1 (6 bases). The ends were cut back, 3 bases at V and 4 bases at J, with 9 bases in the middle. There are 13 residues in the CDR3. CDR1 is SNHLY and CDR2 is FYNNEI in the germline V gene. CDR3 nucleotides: TGTGCCAGCAGTGATGGACAGATCTATGGCTACACCTTC. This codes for CASSDGQIYGYTF.

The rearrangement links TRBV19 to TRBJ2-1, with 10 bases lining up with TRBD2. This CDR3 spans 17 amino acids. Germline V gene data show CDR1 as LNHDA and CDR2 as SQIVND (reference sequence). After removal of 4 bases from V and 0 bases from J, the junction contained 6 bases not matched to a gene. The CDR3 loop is CASSTRLAGISYNEQFF. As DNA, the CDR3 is TGTGCCAGTAGTACCCGACTAGCGGGTATCTCCTACAATGAGCAGTTCTTC.

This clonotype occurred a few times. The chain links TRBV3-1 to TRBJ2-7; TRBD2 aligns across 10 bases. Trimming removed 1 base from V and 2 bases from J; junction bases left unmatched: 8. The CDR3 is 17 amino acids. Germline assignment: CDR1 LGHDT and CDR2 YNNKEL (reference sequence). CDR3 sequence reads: CASSQGLFTSGAYEQYF. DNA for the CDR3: TGTGCCAGCAGCCAAGGGTTATTCACTAGCGGGGCCTACGAGCAGTACTTC.

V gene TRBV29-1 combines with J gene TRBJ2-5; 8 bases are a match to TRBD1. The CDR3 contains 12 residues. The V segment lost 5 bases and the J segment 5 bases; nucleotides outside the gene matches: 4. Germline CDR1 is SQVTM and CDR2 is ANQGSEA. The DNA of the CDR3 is TGCAGCGTTCGGACAGGGCTCGAGACCCAGTACTTC. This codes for CSVRTGLETQYF. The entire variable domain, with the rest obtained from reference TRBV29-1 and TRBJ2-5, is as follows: SAVISQKPSRDICQRGTSLTIQCQVDSQVTMMFWYRQQPGQSLTLIATANQGSEATYESGFVIDKFPISRPNLTFSTLTVSNMSPEDSSIYLCSVRTGLETQYFGPGTRLLVL.

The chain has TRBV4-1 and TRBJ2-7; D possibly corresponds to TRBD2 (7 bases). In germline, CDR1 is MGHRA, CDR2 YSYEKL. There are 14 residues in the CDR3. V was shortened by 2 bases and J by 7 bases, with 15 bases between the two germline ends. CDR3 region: CASSQHPKGGEQYF. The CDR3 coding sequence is TGCGCCAGCAGCCAACACCCGAAGGGGGGGGAGCAGTACTTC.

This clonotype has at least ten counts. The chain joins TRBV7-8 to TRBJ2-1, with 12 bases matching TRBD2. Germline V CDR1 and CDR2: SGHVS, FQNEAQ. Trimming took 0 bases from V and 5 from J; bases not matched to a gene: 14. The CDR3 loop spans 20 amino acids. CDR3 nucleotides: TGTGCCAGCAGCTTAGCTCAAACTAGCGGGAGGCCCGCCGGGCACAATGAGCAGTTCTTC. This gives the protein CASSLAQTSGRPAGHNEQFF. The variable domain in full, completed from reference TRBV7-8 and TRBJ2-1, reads GAGVSQSPRYKVAKRGQDVALRCDPISGHVSLFWYQQALGQGPEFLTYFQNEAQLDKSGLPSDRFFAERPEGSVSTLKIQRTQQEDSAVYLCASSLAQTSGRPAGHNEQFFGPGTRLTVL.

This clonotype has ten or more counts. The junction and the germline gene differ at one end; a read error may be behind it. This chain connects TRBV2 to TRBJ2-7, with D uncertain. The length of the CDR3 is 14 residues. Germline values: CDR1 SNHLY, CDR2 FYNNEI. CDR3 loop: CASSEGDGSYKQYF. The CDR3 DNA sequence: TGTGCCAGCAGTGAGGGTGACGGCTCCTACAAGCAGTACTTC.

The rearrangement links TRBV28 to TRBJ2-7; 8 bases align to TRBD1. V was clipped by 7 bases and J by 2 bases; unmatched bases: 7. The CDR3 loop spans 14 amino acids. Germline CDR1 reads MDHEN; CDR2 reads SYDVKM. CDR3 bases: TGTGCCAGCACCTCCGGGACAGGCACCTACGAGCAGTACTTC. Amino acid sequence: CASTSGTGTYEQYF.

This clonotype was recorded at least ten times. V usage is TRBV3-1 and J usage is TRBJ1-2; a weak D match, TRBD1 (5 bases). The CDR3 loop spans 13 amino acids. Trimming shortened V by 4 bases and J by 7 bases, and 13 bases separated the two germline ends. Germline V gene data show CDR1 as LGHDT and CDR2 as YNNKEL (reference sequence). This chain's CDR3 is CASSLQGGGGYTF. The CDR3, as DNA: TGTGCCAGCAGCCTCCAGGGTGGGGGTGGCTACACCTTC.